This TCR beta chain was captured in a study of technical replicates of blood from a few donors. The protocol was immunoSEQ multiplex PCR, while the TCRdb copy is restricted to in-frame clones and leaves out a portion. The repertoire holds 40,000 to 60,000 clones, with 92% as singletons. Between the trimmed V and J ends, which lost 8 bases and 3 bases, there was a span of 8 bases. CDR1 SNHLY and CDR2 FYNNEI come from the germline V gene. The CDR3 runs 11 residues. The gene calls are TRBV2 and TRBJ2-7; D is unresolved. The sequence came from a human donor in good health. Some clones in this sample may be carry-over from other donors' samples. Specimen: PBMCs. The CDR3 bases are TGTGCCAGCGCGATATTCTACGAGCAGTACTTC. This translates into CASAIFYEQYF.